These 5 T cell receptor beta chains were sequenced from one sample in a study of T cells in Graves' hyperthyroidism and ophthalmopathy (dated by TCRdb to about 2019). Library preparation employed multiplex PCR. The instrument was an Illumina HiSeq 2000. The TCR beta CDR3 regions were amplified from RNA transcripts. The first round of RT-PCR for the TCR CDR3 was performed with the HTBI primer set and the Qiagen OneStep RT-PCR kit. TCRdb applied fastp at Q25 and MiXCR to the public reads, then kept only in-frame beta chains. Records with the same CDR3 protein are collapsed into one entry carrying the most frequent genes and DNA. Here the sample has under 350,000 distinct CDR3 sequences; under 30% occur a single time. The ten biggest clones cover 25% to 30% of the sample. Material: blood. The receptors come from a man aged 40-55 years with Graves' hyperthyroidism that later progressed to Graves' ophthalmopathy.

This clonotype was observed many times. The chain uses TRBV29-1 and TRBJ2-7, with 7 bases aligning to TRBD2. CDR1 and CDR2 from the germline V gene are SQVTM and ANQGSEA. The CDR3 length is 13 residues. V dropped 7 bases and J dropped 5; count of bases not matched to a gene: 11. This chain's CDR3 is CSAGSGPMDEQYF. The CDR3 nucleotides are TGCAGCGCCGGTAGCGGGCCGATGGACGAGCAGTACTTC.

This clonotype showed up many times. The chain joins TRBV7-9 to TRBJ2-7; D may be TRBD2 (7 bases). V was shortened by 4 bases and J by 5 bases, with 18 bases between the two germline ends. In germline, CDR1 is SEHNR, CDR2 FQNEAQ (reference sequence). The CDR3 spans 15 residues. The CDR3 coding sequence is TGTGCCAGCAGCTCGATGGGAGGGGGTAGAGACGAGCAGTACTTC. This gives the protein CASSSMGGGRDEQYF.

This clonotype was picked up a small number of times. This chain uses TRBV18 with TRBJ2-7; 9 positions agree with TRBD1. CDR3 length: 15 residues. Germline V gene data show CDR1 as KGHSH and CDR2 as LQKENI. J gave up 5 bases and V 3 bases, and 8 bases lay outside the gene matches. The CDR3 region is CASSPTGTGNHEQYF. The CDR3 DNA follows: TGTGCCAGCTCACCTACCGGGACAGGGAATCACGAGCAGTACTTC.

The V and J genes are TRBV6-5 and TRBJ2-7; TRBD2 agrees at 7 bases. Losses at the gene ends were 4 bases for V and 5 bases for J; bases not matched to a gene: 5. This CDR3 is 13 amino acids long. The germline V gene encodes CDR1 MNHEY and CDR2 SVGAGI. CDR3 in DNA: TGTGCCAGCAGTTGGCGGGAGTCCCACGAGCAGTACTTC. Protein sequence: CASSWRESHEQYF.

The DNA for the CDR3 is TGTGCCAGCAGTTCTTACAGGGGGAAAGCTTTCTTT. Translating gives CASSSYRGKAFF. V gene TRBV6-2 or TRBV6-3 combines with J gene TRBJ1-1; TRBD1 matches 8 bases. CDR1 and CDR2 (germline): MNHEY, SVGEGT. V shed 4 bases, J shed 9 bases, and the junction held 4 bases outside the gene matches. This CDR3 spans 12 amino acids.